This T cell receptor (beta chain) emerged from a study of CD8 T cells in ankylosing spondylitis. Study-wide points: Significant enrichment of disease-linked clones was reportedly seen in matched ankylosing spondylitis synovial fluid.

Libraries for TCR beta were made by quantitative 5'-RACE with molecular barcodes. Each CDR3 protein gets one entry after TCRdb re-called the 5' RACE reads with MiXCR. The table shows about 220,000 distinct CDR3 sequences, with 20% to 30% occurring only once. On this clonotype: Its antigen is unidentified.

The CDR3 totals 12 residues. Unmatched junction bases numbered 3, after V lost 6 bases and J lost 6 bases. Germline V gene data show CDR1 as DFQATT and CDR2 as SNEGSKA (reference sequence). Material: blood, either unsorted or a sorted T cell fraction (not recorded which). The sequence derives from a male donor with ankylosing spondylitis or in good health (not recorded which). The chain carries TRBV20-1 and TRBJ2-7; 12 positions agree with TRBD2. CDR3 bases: TGCAGTGCCCGGACTAGCGGGACCGAGCAGTACTTC. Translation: CSARTSGTEQYF.